Reported below is one T cell receptor (beta chain). Profiled with immunoSEQ multiplex PCR; TCRdb holds only in-frame clones, not every one. This sample has about 140,000 clones, with around 89% found just once. This entry is derived from a study of T cell responses to AZD1222 COVID-19 vaccine. The source was peripheral blood, collected on day 0 of AZD1222 vaccination. This receptor was identified in an adult in good health.

In DNA form, the CDR3 reads TGTGCCAGCAGTTTATTCTTGCAGGGAGCGCAGTACTTC. This encodes CASSLFLQGAQYF. The J gene is TRBJ2-7, the V gene TRBV27; either TRBD1 or TRBD2 may fit D (5 bases each). There are 13 residues in the CDR3. Germline V gives CDR1 MNHEY, CDR2 SMNVEV (reference sequence). Between the trimmed V and J ends, which lost 1 base and 9 bases, there was a span of 13 bases.